This T cell receptor beta chain emerged from a study of shared clonotypes between healthy human individuals. Background on the study: The plates for each donor numbered three CD4 naive, three CD4 memory, two CD8 naive and one CD8 memory. Overall study results and limits: It was expected that sequencing depth would affect clonotype sharing among donors.

This table comes from immunoSEQ multiplex PCR, and its TCRdb copy is limited to in-frame clones, with some not included. The sample includes about 1.1 million clones, approximately 80% of them seen just once. With respect to this clone: The antigen is undetermined.

With 1 base removed from V and 4 bases from J, the gap between germline ends came to 11 bases. The CDR3 totals 13 residues. Germline V gene sequence: CDR1 GTSNPN, CDR2 SVGIG (reference sequence). This receptor was identified in a man younger than 30 in good health. Some clones in this sample may be carry-over from other donors' samples. Material: memory CD4+ T cells from PBMCs. Subset specified: CD45RA-negative fraction. This chain links TRBV30 with TRBJ2-7; no definite D call. CDR3 sequence reads: CAWSGSPPYEQYF. Written as DNA, the CDR3 is TGTGCCTGGAGTGGGTCGCCACCTTACGAGCAGTACTTC.